The 13 T cell receptor beta chains below all came from one sample that was sequenced in a study of human T cells and chemical hapten exposure. Sample time point: pre-sensitization, week 0. Treatment noted: therapeutic diphenylcyclopropenone sensitization with weekly scalp DPC. Someone pulled total RNA out of unfractionated whole blood. Each CDR3 protein is one row after TCRdb ran MiXCR on the RACE reads. The data contain under 40,000 distinct CDR3 sequences, 9% to 15% of them seen just once; the ten biggest clones take up about 2.1%. The sequencing here drew on whole blood, taken in connection with sensitization to the hapten diphenylcyclopropenone (DPC). Source of these receptors: a middle-aged woman with alopecia areata. Some clones in this sample may be carry-over from other donors' samples.

This clonotype turned up a few times. The chain is built from TRBV29-1 and TRBJ2-7; D is possibly TRBD1 (5 bases). CDR1 is SQVTM and CDR2 is ANQGSEA in the germline V gene. This CDR3 is 12 amino acids long. V lost 6 bases, J lost 6 bases, and 15 bases lay in between. CDR3 sequence: CSVARAGAEQYF. CDR3 nucleotide sequence: TGCAGCGTCGCCCGGGCTGGGGCCGAGCAGTACTTC.

This clonotype was seen at least ten times. This chain uses TRBV28 with TRBJ2-3; the D is unclear. CDR3 size: 14 residues. Germline V gives CDR1 MDHEN, CDR2 SYDVKM. Trimming removed 8 bases at V and 2 bases at J, with 14 bases between. Here the CDR3 DNA reads TGTGCCAGCCACACACCCCCTCTCACAGATACGCAGTATTTT. It is translated as CASHTPPLTDTQYF.

This clonotype was found many times. The rearrangement uses TRBV19 and TRBJ2-7, with a tentative D call TRBD2 (5 bases). This CDR3 contains 15 residues. V was trimmed by 3 bases and J by 5 bases, leaving 17 bases between them. Germline values: CDR1 LNHDA, CDR2 SQIVND (reference sequence). The CDR3 sequence is CASSILRAPGDEQYF. The CDR3, as DNA: TGTGCCAGTAGTATTCTTCGGGCTCCCGGGGACGAGCAGTACTTC.

In its sample, this clonotype was seen many times. V is TRBV11-2 and J is TRBJ1-2; D remains unclear. Germline V lookup: CDR1 SGHAT, CDR2 FQNNGV. V lost 0 bases to trimming and J lost 4 bases, with 6 bases between them. The CDR3 is 13 residues long. CDR3 DNA sequence: TGTGCCAGCAGCTTAGACGGTTCCTATGGCTACACCTTC. It is translated as CASSLDGSYGYTF.

The rearrangement joins TRBV12-3 or TRBV12-4 to TRBJ2-5, with no clear D. This CDR3 is 13 amino acids long. V lost 7 bases and J 2 bases, leaving 11 bases between the germline ends. The CDR3 sequence is CASMQNDQETQYF. The CDR3 DNA is TGTGCCAGCATGCAGAACGATCAAGAGACCCAGTACTTC.

This clonotype showed up many times. The chain carries TRBV3-1 and TRBJ1-1; D is possibly TRBD1 (5 bases). The CDR3 is 13 amino acids. The V end lost 4 bases, the J end lost 4 bases, and 10 bases lay between the germline ends. From germline, CDR1 is LGHDT and CDR2 YNNKEL (reference sequence). The DNA of the CDR3 is TGTGCCAGCAGCCGTGGACACCTCACTGAAGCTTTCTTT. Translated: CASSRGHLTEAFF.

In regard to this clonotype: This could be a read error, since a much larger clone is one nucleotide away. The chain recombines TRBV12-3 or TRBV12-4 with TRBJ1-1; D is undetermined. The CDR3 spans 10 residues. Here the CDR3 reads CVSMRTEAFF. CDR3 sequence (DNA): TGTGTCAGCATGAGGACTGAAGCTTTCTTT.

This clonotype has a count of ten or more. The chain has TRBV28 and TRBJ1-1, with D unresolved. CDR1 and CDR2 from the germline V gene are MDHEN and SYDVKM. V was pared by 3 bases and J by 6 bases, with 8 bases between. This CDR3 has 12 amino acids. CDR3 region: CASSFIFSEAFF. The CDR3 DNA is TGTGCCAGCAGTTTCATATTCTCTGAAGCTTTCTTT.

The chain is built from TRBV7-3 and TRBJ2-1; 8 bases are a match to TRBD1. The V gene end was trimmed by 3 bases and the J gene end by 4 bases; junction bases not matched to a gene: 2. The germline gives CDR1 SGHTA, CDR2 FQGTGA. There are 14 residues in the CDR3. CDR3 amino acids: CASSFTGGYNEQFF. The CDR3 bases are TGTGCCAGCAGCTTCACAGGGGGTTACAATGAGCAGTTCTTC.

In its sample, this clonotype was seen many times. The chain recombines TRBV28 with TRBJ2-1; TRBD2 aligns across 9 bases. V was pared by 3 bases and J by 8 bases, with 14 bases of the junction left unmatched. CDR1 and CDR2 from the germline V gene are MDHEN and SYDVKM. The CDR3 totals 17 residues. The CDR3 reads CASSLAQAGGWRDEQFF. The CDR3 coding sequence is TGTGCCAGCAGTTTGGCCCAAGCGGGAGGCTGGCGGGATGAGCAGTTCTTC.

This clonotype was detected ten times or more. The gene calls are TRBV7-3 and TRBJ2-3, with TRBD2 matching 8 bases. V was clipped by 5 bases and J by 0 bases; unmatched bases: 7. The CDR3 extends over 16 amino acids. The germline CDR1 and CDR2 sequences are SGHTA and FQGTGA. This CDR3 reads CASSPVAGGSTDTQYF. CDR3 bases: TGTGCCAGCAGCCCTGTGGCGGGAGGTAGCACAGATACGCAGTATTTT.

The sample holds a few counts of this clonotype. As DNA, the CDR3 is TGTGCCAGCAGTTACCAGCCGGCCGGGGAGACCCAGTACTTC. Translating gives CASSYQPAGETQYF. The chain joins TRBV6-5 to TRBJ2-5; D ambiguous. Germline V CDR1 and CDR2: MNHEY, SVGAGI. CDR3 length: 14 amino acids. The ends were cut back, 2 bases at V and 5 bases at J, with 12 bases in the middle.

The sample holds many counts of this clonotype. The chain carries TRBV28 and TRBJ2-7; 10 nucleotides agree with TRBD1. The germline CDR1 and CDR2 sequences are MDHEN and SYDVKM. The CDR3 has 15 amino acids. The V segment lost 5 bases and the J segment 5 bases; nucleotides outside the gene matches: 9. DNA of the CDR3: TGTGCCAGCAGTCCCTGGGGACAGGGGAACGACGAGCAGTACTTC. Translated, it gives CASSPWGQGNDEQYF.